This T cell receptor (beta chain) was captured in a study of cytomegalovirus exposure and HLA in healthy donors. A word on this clone: The antigen is not known.

Study results and caveats: TCR beta V segments were, for the most part, productive about 87% or about 30% of the time in an earlier analysis. Sequencing probably produced one cluster of sequence variants that were highly shared.

The CDR3 covers 15 residues. The J segment lost 3 bases and the V segment lost 4 bases, leaving 9 bases of the junction unmatched. Looked up from germline, CDR1 is SGHVS and CDR2 is FQNEAQ. The study ran its PCR with 60 Vbeta and 13 Jbeta primers. Produced via immunoSEQ multiplex PCR; TCRdb's table is partial and in-frame only. The data contain about 150,000 clones, roughly 80% of them singletons. The chain carries TRBV7-8 and TRBJ2-7, with 7 bases aligning to TRBD1. The source material was PBMCs. This clonotype originated in a male donor in good health and CMV-seronegative. CDR3 in amino acids: CASSSLTGADYEQYF. In DNA, the CDR3 is TGTGCCAGCAGCTCCCTAACAGGGGCCGACTACGAGCAGTACTTC.